This entry lists 20 T cell receptor beta chains sequenced from one sample in a study of OX40 agonist ivuxolimab in advanced cancers. Here immunoSEQ multiplex PCR was the method, and the copy in TCRdb shows in-frame clones only, minus some. The table records tens of thousands of clones, over 80% of them present only once. The sequencing used CD4+ or CD8+ T cells sorted from blood, collected in a trial of the OX40 agonist ivuxolimab. These receptors were obtained from an adult with an advanced solid tumor such as melanoma, head and neck, liver or kidney cancer.

This clone was counted once. The CDR3 coding sequence is TGTGCCAGCTCACCAGAGGGACAGGGGGCTTGGGGTGAGCAGTTCTTC. It yields the protein CASSPEGQGAWGEQFF. J is TRBJ2-1 and V is TRBV18, with 12 positions matching TRBD1. Germline V CDR1 and CDR2: KGHSH, LQKENI. With 2 bases clipped from V and 9 bases from J, the junction kept 8 bases outside the gene matches. The CDR3 has 16 residues.

The chain has TRBV5-1 and TRBJ2-3; TRBD2 matches at 9 bases. The CDR3 totals 17 residues. J was trimmed by 0 bases and V by 0 bases; bases with no gene match: 5. CDR1 SGHRS and CDR2 YFSETQ come from the germline V gene. CDR3 amino acids: CASSLGPSGASTDTQYF. CDR3 DNA sequence: TGCGCCAGCAGCTTGGGGCCTAGCGGGGCCAGCACAGATACGCAGTATTTT. The whole variable domain, remainder taken from reference TRBV5-1 and TRBJ2-3, is KAGVTQTPRYLIKTRGQQVTLSCSPISGHRSVSWYQQTPGQGLQFLFEYFSETQRNKGNFPGRFSGRQFSNSRSEMNVSTLELGDSALYLCASSLGPSGASTDTQYFGPGTRLTVL.

The chain couples TRBV7-9 to TRBJ2-1; TRBD2 aligns across 11 bases. CDR3 length equals 16 residues. J was trimmed by 7 bases and V by 7 bases; bases with no gene match: 12. The germline gives CDR1 SEHNR, CDR2 FQNEAQ (reference sequence). The CDR3, as DNA: TGTGCCAGCACCCTCCCTCTAGCGGGGGGTTTGAATGAGCAGTTCTTC. Protein: CASTLPLAGGLNEQFF.

This clone was found a few times. This sequence joins TRBV19 and TRBJ2-7; no clear D gene. V was shortened by 5 bases and J by 2 bases, with 10 bases between the two germline ends. This CDR3 has 13 amino acids. Germline CDR1 and CDR2: LNHDA and SQIVND (reference sequence). Here the CDR3 reads CASSPGSAYEQYF. The CDR3 nucleotides are TGTGCCAGTAGTCCGGGTTCGGCCTACGAGCAGTACTTC.

The chain employs TRBV7-2 and TRBJ2-7; possibly TRBD2 for D (6 bases). CDR1 is SGHTA, CDR2 FQGNSA, per germline. V gave up 5 bases and J gave up 7 bases, with 18 bases separating them. The CDR3 runs 14 residues. The CDR3 DNA is TGTGCCAGCAGCCCCCGGCCCGGGGACTGGGAGCAGTACTTC. It specifies CASSPRPGDWEQYF.

The chain links TRBV5-1 to TRBJ2-7, with TRBD1 as a possible D gene (5 bases). The length of the CDR3 is 14 residues. The germline V and J ends were trimmed by 0 bases and 5 bases, with 12 bases remaining between them. Germline loops: CDR1 SGHRS, CDR2 YFSETQ. The CDR3 bases are TGCGCCAGCAGCTTGGACAGTGGCAGGGACGAGCAGTACTTC. Protein sequence: CASSLDSGRDEQYF.

The V and J genes are TRBV11-2 and TRBJ1-2, with a possible D match to TRBD1 (5 bases). CDR1 and CDR2 (germline): SGHAT, FQNNGV. The V and J ends lost 1 base and 1 base respectively, with 13 bases between them. This CDR3 has 16 residues. DNA of the CDR3: TGTGCCAGCAGCTTAGGGAAGACAGAAATTAACTATGGCTACACCTTC. Its protein product is CASSLGKTEINYGYTF.

The chain carries TRBV14 and TRBJ2-1; the match to TRBD2 covers 7 bases. Germline V gene data show CDR1 as SGHDN and CDR2 as FVKESK. The CDR3 consists of 17 residues. After removal of 2 bases from V and 4 bases from J, the junction contained 11 bases not matched to a gene. The CDR3 DNA follows: TGTGCCAGCAGCCAACGGGACGGAGCGGGGCTTTACAATGAGCAGTTCTTC. It codes for CASSQRDGAGLYNEQFF. The entire variable domain, with the rest obtained from reference TRBV14 and TRBJ2-1, is as follows: EAGVTQFPSHSVIEKGQTVTLRCDPISGHDNLYWYRRVMGKEIKFLLHFVKESKQDESGMPNNRFLAERTGGTYSTLKVQPAELEDSGVYFCASSQRDGAGLYNEQFFGPGTRLTVL.

The chain is built from TRBV6-1 and TRBJ2-7; TRBD2 matches 10 bases. V was clipped by 4 bases and J by 2 bases; unmatched bases: 11. In germline, CDR1 is MNHNS, CDR2 SASEGT. This CDR3 spans 17 amino acids. The DNA of the CDR3 is TGTGCCAGCAGTGGATACAACACTAGCGGGGACCCCTACGAGCAGTACTTC. Translated: CASSGYNTSGDPYEQYF.

This chain links TRBV27 with TRBJ2-2; TRBD1 might be the D (6 bases). This CDR3 is 13 amino acids long. The V end lost 2 bases, the J end lost 7 bases, and 8 bases lay between the germline ends. Germline V gives CDR1 MNHEY, CDR2 SMNVEV (reference sequence). The CDR3 is CASSLDRSGELFF. The CDR3 nucleotides are TGTGCCAGCAGTTTAGACAGGAGCGGGGAGCTGTTTTTT.

This clone was seen a handful of times. This chain's CDR3 is CASSHKLQGRDSPLHF. In DNA form, the CDR3 reads TGCGCCAGCAGCCATAAGCTACAGGGTAGGGATTCACCCCTCCACTTT. This chain joins TRBV4-1 and TRBJ1-6; a weak D match, TRBD1 (6 bases). The V end was cut by 3 bases, the J end by 8 bases, with 17 bases between. The CDR3 contains 16 residues. The V gene's germline CDR1 is MGHRA and CDR2 YSYEKL.

V and J are TRBV7-9 and TRBJ2-3; TRBD2 matches 7 bases. Germline trimming cut 1 base from V and 0 bases from J; bases unmatched to any gene: 7. This CDR3 comprises 17 residues. The germline CDR1 and CDR2 sequences are SEHNR and FQNEAQ (reference sequence). CDR3 sequence: CASSLGFRDYSTDTQYF. DNA for the CDR3: TGTGCCAGCAGCTTAGGATTCCGGGACTATAGCACAGATACGCAGTATTTT.

The genes are TRBV29-1 and TRBJ2-7; no definite D call. V was shortened by 4 bases and J by 1 base, with 5 bases between the two germline ends. The germline V gene encodes CDR1 SQVTM and CDR2 ANQGSEA. The CDR3 spans 11 residues. This CDR3 is CSVVQSYEQYF. The CDR3 region has the DNA TGCAGCGTTGTACAGTCCTACGAGCAGTACTTC.

This clone was detected a few times. V and J are TRBV20-1 and TRBJ1-1; no definite D call. This CDR3 comprises 11 residues. The ends were cut back, 3 bases at V and 5 bases at J, with 7 bases in the middle. Germline assignment: CDR1 DFQATT and CDR2 SNEGSKA (reference sequence). The CDR3 spells CSASGLTEAFF. The CDR3 DNA follows: TGCAGTGCTAGTGGGCTAACTGAAGCTTTCTTT.

The count of this clone is one. The chain combines TRBV11-3 with TRBJ2-2, with D perhaps given as TRBD1 or TRBD2 (5 bases each). The CDR3 is 17 amino acids. Trimming cost V 4 bases and J 6 bases, with 21 bases left between them. Germline CDR1 and CDR2: SGHNT and YENEEA. The CDR3 here is CASSSGTGTAEAGELFF. The CDR3 nucleotides are TGTGCCAGCAGCTCAGGTACCGGGACGGCAGAGGCCGGGGAGCTGTTTTTT.

In its sample, this clone was seen once. V gene TRBV7-6 combines with J gene TRBJ2-3; 12 bases are shared with TRBD2. The CDR3 runs 15 residues. Germline V gene data show CDR1 as SGHVS and CDR2 as FNYEAQ. The V gene end was trimmed by 5 bases and the J gene end by 8 bases; junction bases not matched to a gene: 8. CDR3 coding DNA: TGTGCCAGCAGCCACACTAGCGGGGGGCCCCGTACGCAGTATTTT. Translating it yields CASSHTSGGPRTQYF.

The rearrangement links TRBV13 to TRBJ1-2; possible D gene TRBD1, 6 bases. The length of the CDR3 is 14 residues. V lost 6 bases to trimming and J lost 7 bases, with 18 bases between them. Germline loops: CDR1 PRHDT, CDR2 FYEKMQ (reference sequence). CDR3 sequence (DNA): TGTGCCAGCAGTTACCAAGAGGGGGTAGGTGGCTACACCTTC. This sequence encodes CASSYQEGVGGYTF. The whole variable domain, remainder taken from reference TRBV13 and TRBJ1-2, is AAGVIQSPRHLIKEKRETATLKCYPIPRHDTVYWYQQGPGQDPQFLISFYEKMQSDKGSIPDRFSAQQFSDYHSELNMSSLELGDSALYFCASSYQEGVGGYTFGSGTRLTVV.

This clone was counted a single time. The chain couples TRBV10-3 to TRBJ2-5; D tentatively fits TRBD1 or TRBD2 (5 bases each). This CDR3 contains 16 residues. V shed 3 bases and J shed 5 bases, with 19 bases lying between them. Germline assignment: CDR1 ENHRY and CDR2 SYGVKD. The CDR3 nucleotides are TGTGCCATCAGTGACCCCGGGGTTGCAGGGATTGAGACCCAGTACTTC. The encoded protein is CAISDPGVAGIETQYF.

This clone was seen a few times. The chain recombines TRBV6-5 with TRBJ1-5; 7 bases match TRBD1. Germline loops: CDR1 MNHEY, CDR2 SVGAGI. With 4 bases clipped from V and 6 bases from J, the junction kept 9 bases outside the gene matches. The CDR3 covers 15 residues. The CDR3 reads CASSLDREGGQPQHF. CDR3 nucleotide sequence: TGTGCCAGCAGTTTAGACAGGGAAGGTGGTCAGCCCCAGCATTTT.

The gene calls are TRBV7-8 and TRBJ1-4, with D hard to call. V was trimmed by 3 bases and J by 7 bases, leaving 9 bases between them. The CDR3 runs to 13 residues. Looked up from germline, CDR1 is SGHVS and CDR2 is FQNEAQ. CDR3 bases: TGTGCCAGCAGCTTTCGACCGGGTGAAAAACTGTTTTTT. This encodes CASSFRPGEKLFF.